These 3 T cell receptor beta chains were sequenced from one sample in a study of T cell responses to AZD1222 COVID-19 vaccine. Only in-frame clones appear in the TCRdb table, and some are missing; sequencing was by immunoSEQ multiplex PCR. The sample records about 140,000 clones, 90% to 95% being singletons. The material was peripheral blood, obtained after recovery from COVID-19. The receptor source for this set is an adult who had recovered from COVID-19.

The V gene is TRBV5-1, the J gene TRBJ2-1; 11 positions agree with TRBD2. The junction had 8 bases not matched to a gene; V was cut back by 4 bases and J by 14 bases. The CDR3 runs to 13 residues. CDR1 and CDR2 from the germline V gene are SGHRS and YFSETQ. The CDR3 bases are TGCGCCAGCAGCCTGACTAGCGGGACCAAGAAGTTCTTC. Protein product: CASSLTSGTKKFF.

In this sample, this clone turned up once. V and J are TRBV6-5 and TRBJ2-1; 12 bases align to TRBD2. The length of the CDR3 is 14 residues. Trimming took 5 bases from V and 5 from J; bases not matched to a gene: 1. CDR1 MNHEY and CDR2 SVGAGI come from the germline V gene. As DNA, the CDR3 is TGTGCCAGCAGTCGACTAGCGGGAGACAATGAGCAGTTCTTC. It is translated as CASSRLAGDNEQFF.

In its sample, this clone was seen once. The chain joins TRBV11-2 to TRBJ2-7, with 10 positions matching TRBD2. Trimming cost V 5 bases and J 2 bases; bases outside gene matches: 9. Germline CDR1 reads SGHAT; CDR2 reads FQNNGV. The CDR3 is made up of 16 amino acids. CDR3 DNA sequence: TGTGCCAGCAGCCTCGGAACAACTAGCGGGGCCTACGAGCAGTACTTC. Protein sequence: CASSLGTTSGAYEQYF.